The 2 T cell receptor beta chains below were found in one sample sequenced in a study of cytomegalovirus exposure and HLA in healthy donors. PCR involved 60 Vbeta and 13 Jbeta primers. Assay: immunoSEQ multiplex PCR; the TCRdb copy retains only in-frame clones and omits some. The table lists some 110,000 clones, approximately 76% of them singletons. Sequences were obtained from PBMCs. The receptor set was obtained from a man between 50 and 59 years old in good health and CMV-seropositive.

This clone was recorded a few times. V usage is TRBV9 and J usage is TRBJ1-3, with a weak D call TRBD1 (6 bases). This CDR3 contains 21 residues. V was trimmed by 1 base and J by 0 bases, leaving 26 bases between them. The V gene's germline CDR1 is SGDLS and CDR2 YYNGEE. CDR3 nucleotide sequence: TGTGCCAGCAGCGTAAACCCTCTCCCCAGAGACAGGCCCAACTCTGGAAACACCATATATTTT. It encodes CASSVNPLPRDRPNSGNTIYF.

The chain couples TRBV19 to TRBJ1-4, with 10 bases matching TRBD1. The CDR3 is 13 amino acids. Per the germline V gene, CDR1 is LNHDA and CDR2 is SQIVND (reference sequence). The V and J ends lost 10 bases and 8 bases, in that order; junction bases with no gene match: 7. The CDR3 is CATAGTGVEKLFF. The CDR3 nucleotides read TGTGCCACGGCGGGGACAGGGGTGGAAAAACTGTTTTTT.